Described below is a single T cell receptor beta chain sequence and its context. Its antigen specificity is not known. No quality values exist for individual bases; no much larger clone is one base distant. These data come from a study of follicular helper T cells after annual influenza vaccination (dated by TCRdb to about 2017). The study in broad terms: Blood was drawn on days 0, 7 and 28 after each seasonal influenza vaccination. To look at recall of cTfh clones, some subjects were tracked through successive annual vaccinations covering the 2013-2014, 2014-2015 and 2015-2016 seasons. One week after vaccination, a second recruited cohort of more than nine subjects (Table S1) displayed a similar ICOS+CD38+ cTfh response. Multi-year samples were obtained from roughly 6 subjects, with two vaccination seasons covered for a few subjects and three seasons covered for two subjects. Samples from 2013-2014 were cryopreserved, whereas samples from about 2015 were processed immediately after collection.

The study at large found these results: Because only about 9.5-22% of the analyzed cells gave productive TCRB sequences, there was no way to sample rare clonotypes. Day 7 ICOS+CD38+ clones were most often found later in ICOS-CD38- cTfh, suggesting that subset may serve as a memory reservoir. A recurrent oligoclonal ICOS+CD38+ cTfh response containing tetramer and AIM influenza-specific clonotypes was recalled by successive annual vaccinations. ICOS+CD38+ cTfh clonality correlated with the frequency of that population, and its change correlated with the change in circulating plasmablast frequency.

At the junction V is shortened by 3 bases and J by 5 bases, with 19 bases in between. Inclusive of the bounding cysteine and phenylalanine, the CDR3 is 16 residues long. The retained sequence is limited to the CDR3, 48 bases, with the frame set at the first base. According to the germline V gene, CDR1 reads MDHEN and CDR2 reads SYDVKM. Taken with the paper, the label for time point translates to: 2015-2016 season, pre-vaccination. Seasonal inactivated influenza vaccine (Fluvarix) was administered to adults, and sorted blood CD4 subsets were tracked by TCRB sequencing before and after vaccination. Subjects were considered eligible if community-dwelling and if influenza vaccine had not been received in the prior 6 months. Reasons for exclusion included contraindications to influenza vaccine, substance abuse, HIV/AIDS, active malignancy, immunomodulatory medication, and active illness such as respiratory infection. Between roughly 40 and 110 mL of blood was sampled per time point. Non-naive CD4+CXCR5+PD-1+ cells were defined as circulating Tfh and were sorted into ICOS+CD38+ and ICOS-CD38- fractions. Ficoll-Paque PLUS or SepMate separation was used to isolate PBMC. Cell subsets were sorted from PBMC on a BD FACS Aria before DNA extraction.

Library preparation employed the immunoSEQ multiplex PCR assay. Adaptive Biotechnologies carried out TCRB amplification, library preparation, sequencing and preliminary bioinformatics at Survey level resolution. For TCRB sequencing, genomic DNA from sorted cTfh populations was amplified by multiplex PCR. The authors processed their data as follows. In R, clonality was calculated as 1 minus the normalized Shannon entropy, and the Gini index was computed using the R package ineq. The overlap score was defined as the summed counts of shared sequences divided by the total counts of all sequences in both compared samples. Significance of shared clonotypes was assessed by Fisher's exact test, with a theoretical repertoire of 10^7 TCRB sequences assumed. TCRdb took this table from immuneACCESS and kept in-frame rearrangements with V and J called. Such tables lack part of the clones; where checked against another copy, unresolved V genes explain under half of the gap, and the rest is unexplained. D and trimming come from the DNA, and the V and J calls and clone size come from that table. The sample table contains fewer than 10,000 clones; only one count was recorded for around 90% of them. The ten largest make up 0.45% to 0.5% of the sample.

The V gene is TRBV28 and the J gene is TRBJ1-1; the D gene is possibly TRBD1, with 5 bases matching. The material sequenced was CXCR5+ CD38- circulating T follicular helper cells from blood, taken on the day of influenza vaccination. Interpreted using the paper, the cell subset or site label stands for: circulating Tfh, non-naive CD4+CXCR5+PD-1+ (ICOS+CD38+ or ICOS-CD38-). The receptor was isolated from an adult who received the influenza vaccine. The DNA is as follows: TGTGCCAGCAGTTTGCTCTCTGGGGCAGGGAGGACTGAAGCTTTCTTT. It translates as CASSLLSGAGRTEAFF.